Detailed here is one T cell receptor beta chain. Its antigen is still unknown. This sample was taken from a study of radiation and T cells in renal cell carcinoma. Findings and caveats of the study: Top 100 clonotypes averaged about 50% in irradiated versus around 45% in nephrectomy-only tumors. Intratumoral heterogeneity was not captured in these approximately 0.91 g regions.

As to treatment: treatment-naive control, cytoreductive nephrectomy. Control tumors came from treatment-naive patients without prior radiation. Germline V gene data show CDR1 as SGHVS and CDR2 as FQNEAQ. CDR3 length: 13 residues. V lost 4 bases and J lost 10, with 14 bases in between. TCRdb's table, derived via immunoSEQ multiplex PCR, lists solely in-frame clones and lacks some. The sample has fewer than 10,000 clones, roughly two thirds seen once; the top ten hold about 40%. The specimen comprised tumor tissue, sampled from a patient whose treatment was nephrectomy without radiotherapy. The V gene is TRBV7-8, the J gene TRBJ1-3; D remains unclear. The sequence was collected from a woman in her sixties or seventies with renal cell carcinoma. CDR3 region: CASSWSGESTIYF. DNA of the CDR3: TGTGCCAGCAGCTGGTCCGGTGAAAGTACCATATATTTT.